These 29 T cell receptor beta chains were sequenced from one sample in a study of T cell responses to AZD1222 COVID-19 vaccine. Profiling relied on immunoSEQ multiplex PCR, and the TCRdb table lists in-frame clones only, not all of them. The sample contains 150,000 to 200,000 clones, roughly 92% of which appear only once. The sample consisted of peripheral blood, taken on day 0 of AZD1222 vaccination. The receptors originated from an adult in good health.

The CDR3 sequence is CASSYTALSNQPQHF. The CDR3 DNA reads as TGTGCCAGCAGTTACACAGCACTTAGCAATCAGCCCCAGCATTTT. The chain uses TRBV6-5 and TRBJ1-5; D not resolved. Germline CDR1 is MNHEY and CDR2 is SVGAGI. V lost 2 bases and J 0 bases, leaving 8 bases between the germline ends. This CDR3 region has 15 residues.

The chain carries TRBV12-3 or TRBV12-4 and TRBJ1-1, with D unresolved. The CDR3 spans 12 residues. V lost 3 bases to trimming and J lost 10 bases, with 12 bases between them. CDR3 bases: TGTGCCAGCAGTTTTCCCGGGGTGGGAGCTTTCTTT. Its translation: CASSFPGVGAFF.

V usage is TRBV27 and J usage is TRBJ1-5, with 7 bases lining up with TRBD1. From germline, CDR1 is MNHEY and CDR2 SMNVEV (reference sequence). The CDR3 length is 14 residues. Germline trimming cut 8 bases from V and 2 bases from J; bases unmatched to any gene: 6. The CDR3 sequence is CASATGQGNQPQHF. For the CDR3, the DNA is TGTGCCAGCGCTACAGGACAGGGCAATCAGCCCCAGCATTTT.

CDR3 loop: CASWDRGPGNTIYF. The CDR3 nucleotides read TGTGCCAGCTGGGACAGAGGTCCTGGAAACACCATATATTTT. This chain links TRBV28 with TRBJ1-3; 7 nucleotides agree with TRBD1. Trimming cost V 8 bases and J 2 bases; bases outside gene matches: 6. Germline V lookup: CDR1 MDHEN, CDR2 SYDVKM. The CDR3 has 14 residues. Based on the CDR3 plus reference TRBV28 and TRBJ1-3, the full variable domain is DVKVTQSSRYLVKRTGEKVFLECVQDMDHENMFWYRQDPGLGLRLIYFSYDVKMKEKGDIPEGYSVSREKKERFSLILESASTNQTSMYLCASWDRGPGNTIYFGEGSWLTVV.

The chain couples TRBV6-5 to TRBJ1-6; a weak D match, TRBD1 (5 bases). V was trimmed by 4 bases and J by 5 bases, leaving 12 bases between them. There are 15 residues in the CDR3. The V gene's germline CDR1 is MNHEY and CDR2 SVGAGI. The CDR3 DNA reads TGTGCCAGCAGTTTTACCGGGACCAATAATTCACCCCTCCACTTT. Amino acid sequence: CASSFTGTNNSPLHF.

The chain employs TRBV10-3 and TRBJ2-1; 16 nucleotides agree with TRBD2. The CDR3 is 20 residues long. Germline V gene data show CDR1 as ENHRY and CDR2 as SYGVKD. The V and J ends lost 5 bases and 2 bases, in that order; junction bases with no gene match: 12. In nucleotides, the CDR3 is TGTGCCATCAGTTCTTCTTTTGGGACTAGCGGGGGGGCGGCCTACAATGAGCAGTTCTTC. Its translation: CAISSSFGTSGGAAYNEQFF.

This chain links TRBV7-6 with TRBJ2-5; no reliable D call. Trimming shortened V by 3 bases and J by 3 bases, and 14 bases separated the two germline ends. Germline V lookup: CDR1 SGHVS, CDR2 FNYEAQ. The CDR3 spans 15 residues. For the CDR3, the DNA is TGTGCCAGCAGCTTTCCGCGAGTCTATAAAGAGACCCAGTACTTC. Protein product: CASSFPRVYKETQYF.

This clone has more than one count but fewer than ten. In DNA, the CDR3 is TGTGCCAGCAGTTCTTATGTGGGGGGCAGGGAAGCTTTCTTT. Its protein is CASSSYVGGREAFF. The V and J genes are TRBV28 and TRBJ1-1; D is possibly TRBD1 (6 bases). CDR1 is MDHEN, CDR2 SYDVKM, per germline. There are 14 residues in the CDR3. V was cut by 4 bases and J by 8 bases, with 17 bases left in between. The whole variable domain, filled in from reference TRBV28 and TRBJ1-1, reads DVKVTQSSRYLVKRTGEKVFLECVQDMDHENMFWYRQDPGLGLRLIYFSYDVKMKEKGDIPEGYSVSREKKERFSLILESASTNQTSMYLCASSSYVGGREAFFGQGTRLTVV.

The V call is TRBV29-1, the J call TRBJ2-5; D remains ambiguous. With 1 base removed from V and 2 bases from J, the gap between germline ends came to 14 bases. Germline V gives CDR1 SQVTM, CDR2 ANQGSEA. This CDR3 region has 15 residues. This CDR3 is CSVEVLTTIQETQYF. The CDR3 region has the DNA TGCAGCGTTGAAGTTCTGACCACTATTCAAGAGACCCAGTACTTC.

This clone was recorded a few times. The genes are TRBV6-6 and TRBJ1-6; unclear D gene. Trimming shortened V by 5 bases and J by 7 bases, and 3 bases separated the two germline ends. Germline CDR1 and CDR2: MNHNY and SVGAGI (reference sequence). The CDR3 loop spans 11 amino acids. The CDR3 region has the DNA TGTGCCAGCAGTCAAAATTCACCCCTCCACTTT. Its protein is CASSQNSPLHF.

This chain uses TRBV6-5 with TRBJ1-1, with D possibly being TRBD1 (5 bases). The CDR3 contains 13 residues. CDR1 is MNHEY, CDR2 SVGAGI, per germline. V was pared by 2 bases and J by 4 bases, with 8 bases between. DNA of the CDR3: TGTGCCAGCAGTTACGTGGGGACCACTGAAGCTTTCTTT. It translates to CASSYVGTTEAFF.

The chain combines TRBV7-3 with TRBJ1-1, with D unresolved. Germline V gives CDR1 SGHTA, CDR2 FQGTGA. The V gene lost 5 bases and the J gene lost 6 bases, with 13 bases spanning the gap. The CDR3 sequence is 13 residues long. The CDR3 DNA reads as TGTGCCAGCAGCCCCGCAGGTTTTTCTGAAGCTTTCTTT. Its protein is CASSPAGFSEAFF.

This rearrangement joins TRBV18 to TRBJ1-1; 10 positions match TRBD1. The CDR3 loop spans 14 amino acids. Germline CDR1 KGHSH, CDR2 LQKENI. The V and J ends lost 8 bases and 4 bases, in that order; junction bases with no gene match: 7. DNA for the CDR3: TGTGCCAGCACTAAGACAGGGGGCGTCACTGAAGCTTTCTTT. It specifies CASTKTGGVTEAFF.

This sequence joins TRBV28 and TRBJ2-3, with D perhaps assigned TRBD1 or TRBD2 (6 bases each). The CDR3 runs 13 residues. Germline CDR1 is MDHEN and CDR2 is SYDVKM. V was clipped by 5 bases and J by 4 bases, with 10 bases between them. For the CDR3, the DNA is TGTGCCAGCAGTGGTGGGGGGCCAGATACGCAGTATTTT. Its protein product is CASSGGGPDTQYF.

V usage is TRBV7-8 and J usage is TRBJ2-5; 10 nucleotides line up with TRBD2. Germline V gene sequence: CDR1 SGHVS, CDR2 FQNEAQ. J was trimmed by 4 bases and V by 0 bases; bases with no gene match: 5. The CDR3 has 16 amino acids. CDR3 DNA sequence: TGTGCCAGCAGCTTAGCGTCGGCTAGCGGGGGAGAGACCCAGTACTTC. Its translation: CASSLASASGGETQYF. The full variable domain, in which reference TRBV7-8 and TRBJ2-5 provide the parts outside the CDR3, is GAGVSQSPRYKVAKRGQDVALRCDPISGHVSLFWYQQALGQGPEFLTYFQNEAQLDKSGLPSDRFFAERPEGSVSTLKIQRTQQEDSAVYLCASSLASASGGETQYFGPGTRLLVL.

The chain is built from TRBV24-1 and TRBJ2-1, with D perhaps matching TRBD2 (5 bases). CDR3 size: 15 residues. In germline, CDR1 is KGHDR, CDR2 SFDVKD. V lost 5 bases to trimming and J lost 0 bases, with 10 bases between them. The CDR3 DNA reads TGTGCCACCAGTGTGGACGGAGGCTCCTACAATGAGCAGTTCTTC. Translated: CATSVDGGSYNEQFF.

This sequence joins TRBV5-6 and TRBJ2-3; 7 nucleotides match TRBD2. CDR3 length equals 14 residues. The junction had 6 bases not matched to a gene; V was cut back by 4 bases and J by 4 bases. CDR1 and CDR2 from the germline V gene are SGHDT and YYEEEE. CDR3 sequence (DNA): TGTGCCAGCAGCCGGGGGGTCATTGCAGATACGCAGTATTTT. Its translation: CASSRGVIADTQYF.

The CDR3 DNA reads as TGCGCCAGCAGCCCGGGGGGGAAGAACACCGGGGAGCTGTTTTTT. Amino acid sequence: CASSPGGKNTGELFF. The rearrangement joins TRBV5-1 to TRBJ2-2, with TRBD2 identical over 8 bases. Germline V gene lookup returns CDR1 SGHRS and CDR2 YFSETQ. V shed 4 bases, J shed 1 base, and the junction held 3 bases outside the gene matches. CDR3 length equals 15 residues. The variable domain in full, with the rest retrieved from reference TRBV5-1 and TRBJ2-2, is KAGVTQTPRYLIKTRGQQVTLSCSPISGHRSVSWYQQTPGQGLQFLFEYFSETQRNKGNFPGRFSGRQFSNSRSEMNVSTLELGDSALYLCASSPGGKNTGELFFGEGSRLTVL.

This clone was recorded only once. The chain combines TRBV5-1 with TRBJ2-7, with 9 nucleotides matching TRBD1. The V segment lost 2 bases and the J segment 6 bases; nucleotides outside the gene matches: 6. CDR1 is SGHRS, CDR2 YFSETQ, per germline. This CDR3 is built from 14 residues. The DNA of the CDR3 is TGCGCCAGCAGCTTCCCGGGACAGGGAGCCGAGCAGTACTTC. Protein product: CASSFPGQGAEQYF.

The rearrangement links TRBV28 to TRBJ1-6, with no clear D. Trimming pared 3 bases from V and 10 bases from J, leaving 13 bases between. Germline V gives CDR1 MDHEN, CDR2 SYDVKM. This CDR3 has 14 residues. The CDR3 spells CASSLGRAISPLHF. CDR3 DNA sequence: TGTGCCAGCAGTTTGGGTAGGGCCATCTCACCCCTCCACTTT.

The rearrangement uses TRBV3-1 (or the pseudogene TRBV3-2) and TRBJ1-1, with no clear D. Trimming removed 4 bases at V and 2 bases at J, with 8 bases between. Germline lookup yields CDR1 LGHDT and CDR2 YNNKEL (reference sequence). There are 13 residues in the CDR3. CDR3 in DNA: TGTGCCAGCAGCCTTCTGGATAACACTGAAGCTTTCTTT. Encoded protein: CASSLLDNTEAFF.

This chain connects TRBV27 to TRBJ2-1, with TRBD2 matching 8 bases. The CDR3 is 11 amino acids. Trimming removed 3 bases from V and 14 bases from J; junction bases left unmatched: 3. Looked up from germline, CDR1 is MNHEY and CDR2 is SMNVEV (reference sequence). CDR3 sequence (DNA): TGTGCCAGCAGTTTTGGGCGGGGGGAGTTCTTC. Translated: CASSFGRGEFF.

This sequence joins TRBV2 and TRBJ2-3, with 7 bases aligning to TRBD1. This CDR3 contains 17 residues. V shed 4 bases and J 3 bases; nucleotides not matched to a gene: 13. Germline V lookup: CDR1 SNHLY, CDR2 FYNNEI. This chain's CDR3 is CASSGDRALMGTDTQYF. The CDR3 nucleotides are TGTGCCAGCAGTGGAGACAGGGCTTTGATGGGGACAGATACGCAGTATTTT.

Concerning this clone itself: The junction departs from germline at one end; a sequencing error may be responsible. The chain couples TRBV6-1 to TRBJ1-2; D is undetermined. The CDR3 has 14 amino acids. From germline, CDR1 is MNHNS and CDR2 SASEGT. The CDR3 DNA is TGTGCCAGCAGTGAACGCGCCCGGACGCCCCGTTCCGATTTC. Amino acid sequence: CASSERARTPRSDF.

This rearrangement joins TRBV10-3 to TRBJ1-1; perhaps TRBD1 as D (6 bases). This CDR3 region has 11 residues. Germline CDR1 reads ENHRY; CDR2 reads SYGVKD. V was shortened by 6 bases and J by 11 bases, with 13 bases between the two germline ends. CDR3 coding DNA: TGTGCCATCAGGAGGGGGACGGTGGCTTTCTTT. Protein product: CAIRRGTVAFF.

The chain employs TRBV9 and TRBJ2-1, with 7 bases lining up with TRBD2. The CDR3 runs to 16 residues. From germline, CDR1 is SGDLS and CDR2 YYNGEE. The V gene end was trimmed by 0 bases and the J gene end by 0 bases; junction bases not matched to a gene: 3. CDR3: CASSVDGGSSYNEQFF. The DNA of the CDR3 is TGTGCCAGCAGCGTAGACGGCGGGAGCTCCTACAATGAGCAGTTCTTC.

This chain connects TRBV14 to TRBJ1-2; TRBD1 agrees at 10 bases. The CDR3 contains 15 residues. CDR1 and CDR2 from the germline V gene are SGHDN and FVKESK. With 2 bases clipped from V and 8 bases from J, the junction kept 8 bases outside the gene matches. Here the CDR3 DNA reads TGTGCCAGCAGCCAAAACTACGGGACAGGGGACGGCTACACCTTC. Translated, it gives CASSQNYGTGDGYTF.

The chain employs TRBV18 and TRBJ2-5; perhaps D is TRBD1 or TRBD2 (6 bases each). Germline lookup yields CDR1 KGHSH and CDR2 LQKENI. The CDR3 length is 16 residues. V lost 2 bases and J lost 5, with 18 bases in between. As DNA, the CDR3 is TGTGCCAGCTCACCATCCTACCGGGGGCAGGGTGAGACCCAGTACTTC. Translating gives CASSPSYRGQGETQYF.

This sequence joins TRBV3-1 (or the pseudogene TRBV3-2) and TRBJ2-2; 11 nucleotides line up with TRBD1. The length of the CDR3 is 17 residues. Germline CDR1 reads LGHDT; CDR2 reads YNNKEL (reference sequence). J lost 2 bases, V lost 1 base, and 3 bases had no gene match. The DNA of the CDR3 is TGTGCCAGCAGCCAAGTTGGACAGGGGGCCAACACCGGGGAGCTGTTTTTT. Amino acids: CASSQVGQGANTGELFF.